The clone carrying this TCR beta chain has just a few counts. Its specificity is not known. In the original workflow: Per-sample TCR counts ranged from 23,224 to 690,600, median roughly 98,000. A single record per CDR3 protein comes from TCRdb applying MiXCR to the RACE reads. The authors' filters were not applied to this entry. This sample has approximately 89,000 distinct CDR3 sequences, with about 6.6% found just once. These data belong to a study of human T cells and chemical hapten exposure. Study-wide results and caveats: The number of TCRs over 1 in 1000 frequency stayed unchanged after DPC.

The time point denotes: patch test 2, 6 weeks after DPC sensitization. Treatment denoted: therapeutic diphenylcyclopropenone sensitization with weekly scalp DPC. Researchers sampled blood before each patch test went on. This clonotype originated in a woman between 25 and 40 years old with alopecia areata. Some clones in this sample may be carry-over from other donors' samples. The source was whole blood, collected in connection with sensitization to the hapten diphenylcyclopropenone (DPC).

The CDR3 reads CSVVDGAPQHF. The CDR3 coding sequence is TGCAGCGTCGTAGACGGGGCACCCCAGCATTTT. The chain carries TRBV29-1 and TRBJ1-5; D may be TRBD1 (5 bases). Germline V lookup: CDR1 SQVTM, CDR2 ANQGSEA. V lost 6 bases, J lost 10 bases, and 13 bases lay in between. The CDR3 extends over 11 amino acids. The whole variable domain, filled in from reference TRBV29-1 and TRBJ1-5, reads SAVISQKPSRDICQRGTSLTIQCQVDSQVTMMFWYRQQPGQSLTLIATANQGSEATYESGFVIDKFPISRPNLTFSTLTVSNMSPEDSSIYLCSVVDGAPQHFGDGTRLSIL.